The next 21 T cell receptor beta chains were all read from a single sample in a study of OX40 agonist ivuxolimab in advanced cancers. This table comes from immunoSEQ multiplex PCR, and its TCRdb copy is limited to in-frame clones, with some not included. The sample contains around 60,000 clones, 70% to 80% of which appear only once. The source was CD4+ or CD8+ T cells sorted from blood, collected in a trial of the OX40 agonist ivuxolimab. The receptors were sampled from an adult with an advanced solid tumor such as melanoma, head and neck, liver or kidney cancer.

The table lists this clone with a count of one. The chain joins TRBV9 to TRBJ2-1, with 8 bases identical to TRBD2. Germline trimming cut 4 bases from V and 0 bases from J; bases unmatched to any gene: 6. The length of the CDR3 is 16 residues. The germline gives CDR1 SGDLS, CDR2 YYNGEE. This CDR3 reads CASSRTGGSSYNEQFF. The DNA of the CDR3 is TGTGCCAGCAGCCGAACGGGGGGGAGCTCCTACAATGAGCAGTTCTTC. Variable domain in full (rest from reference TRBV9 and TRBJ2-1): DSGVTQTPKHLITATGQRVTLRCSPRSGDLSVYWYQQSLDQGLQFLIQYYNGEERAKGNILERFSAQQFPDLHSELNLSSLELGDSALYFCASSRTGGSSYNEQFFGPGTRLTVL.

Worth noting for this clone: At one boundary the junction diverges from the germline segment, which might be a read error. As DNA, the CDR3 is TGTGCTAGCAGCGTCCTCTTCCAGCGGGGGGACGAGACCCAGTACTTC. Protein sequence: CASSVLFQRGDETQYF. The chain carries TRBV7-7 and TRBJ2-5, with TRBD2 matching 9 bases. The germline V gene encodes CDR1 SSHAT and CDR2 FNYEAQ (reference sequence). The CDR3 contains 16 residues.

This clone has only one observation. DNA for the CDR3: TGTGCCAGCAGCTTAGCGGGCGGGGGGGCAGATACGCAGTATTTT. Amino acid sequence: CASSLAGGGADTQYF. The chain joins TRBV13 to TRBJ2-3; 9 nucleotides line up with TRBD2. CDR3 length: 15 amino acids. Per germline, CDR1 PRHDT and CDR2 FYEKMQ (reference sequence). V trimming: 1 base; J trimming: 4 bases; junction bases outside the gene matches: 3.

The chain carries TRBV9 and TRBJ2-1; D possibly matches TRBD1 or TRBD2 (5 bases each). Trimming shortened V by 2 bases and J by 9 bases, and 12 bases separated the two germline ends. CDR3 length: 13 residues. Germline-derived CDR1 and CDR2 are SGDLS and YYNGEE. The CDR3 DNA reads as TGTGCCAGCAGCGTCGCATGGGGGAGTGAGCAGTTCTTC. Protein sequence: CASSVAWGSEQFF.

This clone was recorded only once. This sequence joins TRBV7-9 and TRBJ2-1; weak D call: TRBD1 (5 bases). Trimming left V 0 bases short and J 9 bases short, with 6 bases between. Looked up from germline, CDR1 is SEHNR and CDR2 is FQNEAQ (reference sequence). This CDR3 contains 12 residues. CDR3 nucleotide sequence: TGTGCCAGCAGCTTAGCCAGGGCTGAGCAGTTCTTC. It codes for CASSLARAEQFF.

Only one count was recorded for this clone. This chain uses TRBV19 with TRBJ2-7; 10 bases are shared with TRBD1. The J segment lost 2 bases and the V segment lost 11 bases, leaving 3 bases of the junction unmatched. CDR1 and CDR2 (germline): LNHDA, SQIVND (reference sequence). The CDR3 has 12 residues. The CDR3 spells CAAGTGAYEQYF. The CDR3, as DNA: TGTGCCGCCGGGACAGGGGCCTACGAGCAGTACTTC. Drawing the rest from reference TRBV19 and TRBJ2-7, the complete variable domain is DGGITQSPKYLFRKEGQNVTLSCEQNLNHDAMYWYRQDPGQGLRLIYYSQIVNDFQKGDIAEGYSVSREKKESFPLTVTSAQKNPTAFYLCAAGTGAYEQYFGPGTRLTVT.

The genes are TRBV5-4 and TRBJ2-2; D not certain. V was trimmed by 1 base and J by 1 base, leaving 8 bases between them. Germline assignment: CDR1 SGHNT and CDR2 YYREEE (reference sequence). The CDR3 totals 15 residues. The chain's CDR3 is CASSLPQKNTGELFF. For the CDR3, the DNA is TGTGCCAGCAGCTTGCCCCAGAAGAACACCGGGGAGCTGTTTTTT. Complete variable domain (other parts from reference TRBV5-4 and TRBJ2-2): ETGVTQSPTHLIKTRGQQVTLRCSSQSGHNTVSWYQQALGQGPQFIFQYYREEENGRGNFPPRFSGLQFPNYSSELNVNALELDDSALYLCASSLPQKNTGELFFGEGSRLTVL.

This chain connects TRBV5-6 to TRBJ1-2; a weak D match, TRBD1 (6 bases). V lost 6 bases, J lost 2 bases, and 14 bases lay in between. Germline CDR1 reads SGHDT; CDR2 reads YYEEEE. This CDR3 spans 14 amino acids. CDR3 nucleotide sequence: TGTGCCAGCAACCCGCAGGGGAGAAACTATGGCTACACCTTC. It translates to CASNPQGRNYGYTF.

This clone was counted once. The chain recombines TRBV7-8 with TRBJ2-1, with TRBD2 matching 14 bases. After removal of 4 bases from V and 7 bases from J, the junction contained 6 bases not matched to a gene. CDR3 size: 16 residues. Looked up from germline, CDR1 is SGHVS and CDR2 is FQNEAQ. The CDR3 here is CASSYLGLAGANEQFF. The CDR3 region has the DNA TGTGCCAGCAGCTACCTGGGACTAGCGGGAGCGAATGAGCAGTTCTTC. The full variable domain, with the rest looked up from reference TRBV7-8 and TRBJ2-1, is GAGVSQSPRYKVAKRGQDVALRCDPISGHVSLFWYQQALGQGPEFLTYFQNEAQLDKSGLPSDRFFAERPEGSVSTLKIQRTQQEDSAVYLCASSYLGLAGANEQFFGPGTRLTVL.

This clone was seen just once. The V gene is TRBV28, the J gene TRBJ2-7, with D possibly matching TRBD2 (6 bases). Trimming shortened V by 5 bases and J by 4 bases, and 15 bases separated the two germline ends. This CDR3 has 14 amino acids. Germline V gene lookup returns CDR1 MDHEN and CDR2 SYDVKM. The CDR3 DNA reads TGTGCCAGCAGTGCCGGGGGAGTTGGGTACGAGCAGTACTTC. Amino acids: CASSAGGVGYEQYF.

The CDR3 loop reads CASSEGGNQPQHF. The CDR3 nucleotides read TGTGCCAGCAGCGAGGGTGGAAATCAGCCCCAGCATTTT. This chain uses TRBV27 with TRBJ1-5, with D unclear. V was cut by 6 bases and J by 4 bases, with 10 bases left in between. The CDR3 extends over 13 amino acids. Germline CDR1 is MNHEY and CDR2 is SMNVEV (reference sequence).

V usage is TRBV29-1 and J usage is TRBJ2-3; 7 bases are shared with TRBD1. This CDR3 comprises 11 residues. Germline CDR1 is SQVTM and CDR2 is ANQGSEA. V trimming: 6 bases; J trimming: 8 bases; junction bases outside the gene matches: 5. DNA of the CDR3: TGCAGCGTGACAGGGCCCAGTACGCAGTATTTT. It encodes CSVTGPSTQYF.

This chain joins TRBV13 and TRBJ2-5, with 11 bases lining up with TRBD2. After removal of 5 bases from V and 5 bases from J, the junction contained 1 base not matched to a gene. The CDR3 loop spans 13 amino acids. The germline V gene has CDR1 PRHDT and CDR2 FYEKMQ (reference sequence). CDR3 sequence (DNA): TGTGCCAGCAGCGGGACTAGCGGTGAGACCCAGTACTTC. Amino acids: CASSGTSGETQYF.

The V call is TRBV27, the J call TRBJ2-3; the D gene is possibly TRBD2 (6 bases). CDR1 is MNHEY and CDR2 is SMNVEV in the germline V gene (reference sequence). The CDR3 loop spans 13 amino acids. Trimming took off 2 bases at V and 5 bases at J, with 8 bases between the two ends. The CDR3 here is CASSLAGKDTQYF. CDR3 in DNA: TGTGCCAGCAGTTTAGCGGGGAAAGATACGCAGTATTTT.

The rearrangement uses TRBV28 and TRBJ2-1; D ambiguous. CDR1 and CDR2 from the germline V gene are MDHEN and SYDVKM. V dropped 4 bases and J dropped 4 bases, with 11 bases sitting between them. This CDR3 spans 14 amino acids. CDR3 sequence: CASSSPQAYNEQFF. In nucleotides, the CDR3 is TGTGCCAGCAGTTCCCCCCAAGCGTACAATGAGCAGTTCTTC.

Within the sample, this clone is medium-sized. CDR3: CASSSSNSYEQYF. The CDR3 nucleotides read TGTGCCAGCAGTTCCAGTAACTCCTACGAGCAGTACTTC. This chain links TRBV27 with TRBJ2-7, with D hard to call. This CDR3 contains 13 residues. CDR1 is MNHEY, CDR2 SMNVEV, per germline (reference sequence). Trimming removed 4 bases from V and 0 bases from J, with 7 bases in between.

CDR3 in amino acids: CASSGQGITYEQYF. Written as DNA, the CDR3 is TGTGCCAGCAGTGGACAGGGGATCACATACGAGCAGTACTTC. The chain couples TRBV6-1 to TRBJ2-7, with TRBD1 matching 8 bases. After removal of 4 bases from V and 4 bases from J, the junction contained 6 bases not matched to a gene. The CDR3 sequence is 14 residues long. The germline V gene encodes CDR1 MNHNS and CDR2 SASEGT.

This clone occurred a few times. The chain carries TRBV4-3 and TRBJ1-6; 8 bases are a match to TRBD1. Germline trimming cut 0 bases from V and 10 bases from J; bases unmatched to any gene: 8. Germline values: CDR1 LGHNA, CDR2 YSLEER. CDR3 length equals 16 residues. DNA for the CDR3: TGCGCCAGCAGCCAAGAATGGCAGGGGGCCGGGTCACCCCTCCACTTT. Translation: CASSQEWQGAGSPLHF.

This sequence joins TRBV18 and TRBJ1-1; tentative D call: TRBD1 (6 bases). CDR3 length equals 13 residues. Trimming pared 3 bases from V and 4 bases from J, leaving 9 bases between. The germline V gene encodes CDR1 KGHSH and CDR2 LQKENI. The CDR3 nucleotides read TGTGCCAGCTCACCCGGCAGGGGCACTGAAGCTTTCTTT. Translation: CASSPGRGTEAFF.

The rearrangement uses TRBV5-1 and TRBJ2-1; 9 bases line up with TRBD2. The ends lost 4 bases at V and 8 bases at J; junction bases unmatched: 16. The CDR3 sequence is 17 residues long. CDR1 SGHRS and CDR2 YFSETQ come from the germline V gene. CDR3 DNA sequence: TGCGCCAGCAGCCTCCCCCCAGAGGGGGTAGCGGGAGATGAGCAGTTCTTC. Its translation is CASSLPPEGVAGDEQFF.

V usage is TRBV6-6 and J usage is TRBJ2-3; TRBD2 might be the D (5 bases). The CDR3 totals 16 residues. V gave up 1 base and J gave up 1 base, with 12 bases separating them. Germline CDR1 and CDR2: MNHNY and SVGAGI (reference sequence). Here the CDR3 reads CASSYYRGFGTDTQYF. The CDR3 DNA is TGTGCCAGCAGTTACTATCGGGGATTCGGCACAGATACGCAGTATTTT.